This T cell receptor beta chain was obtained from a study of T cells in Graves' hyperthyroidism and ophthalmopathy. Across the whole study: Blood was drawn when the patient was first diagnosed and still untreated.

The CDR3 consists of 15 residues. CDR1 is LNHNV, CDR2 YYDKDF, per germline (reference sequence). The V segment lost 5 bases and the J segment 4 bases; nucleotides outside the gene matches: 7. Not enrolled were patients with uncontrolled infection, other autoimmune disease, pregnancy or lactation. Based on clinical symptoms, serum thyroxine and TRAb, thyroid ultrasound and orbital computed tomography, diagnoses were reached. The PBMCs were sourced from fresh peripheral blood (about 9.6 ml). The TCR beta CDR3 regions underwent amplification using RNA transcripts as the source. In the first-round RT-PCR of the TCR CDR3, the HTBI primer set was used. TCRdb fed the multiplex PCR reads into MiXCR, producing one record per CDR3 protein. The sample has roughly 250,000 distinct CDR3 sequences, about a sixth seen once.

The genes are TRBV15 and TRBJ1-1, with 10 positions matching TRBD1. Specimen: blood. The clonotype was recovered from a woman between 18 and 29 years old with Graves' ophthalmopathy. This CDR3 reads CATSGRDRGLTEAFF. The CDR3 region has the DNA TGTGCCACCAGCGGCCGGGACAGGGGACTCACTGAAGCTTTCTTT.